This T cell receptor (beta chain) was obtained from a study of T-cell reconstitution after alpha-beta-depleted transplantation in children. A TCRbeta library incorporating unique molecular identifiers was prepared. TCRdb passed the PCR reads through MiXCR, listing each CDR3 protein once. This sample has some 350,000 distinct CDR3 sequences, with 10% to 13% found just once. The CDR3 runs 14 residues. Germline V gene lookup returns CDR1 DFQATT and CDR2 SNEGSKA (reference sequence). J lost 6 bases, V lost 1 base, and 5 bases had no gene match. The source material was PBMCs from the stem cell graft donor, sampled from the stem cell graft. The V call is TRBV20-1, the J call TRBJ2-7; 11 bases fit TRBD2. This clonotype was sampled from a human donor who donated a stem cell graft to a child with acute lymphoblastic leukemia. Here the CDR3 DNA reads TGCAGTGCTAGAGGGCTAGCGGGAGGTGGCGAGCAGTACTTC. This gives the protein CSARGLAGGGEQYF.